The rows below give T cell receptor beta chains drawn from one sample of a study of T cell responses to AZD1222 COVID-19 vaccine. Data came from immunoSEQ multiplex PCR; TCRdb stores just in-frame clones and leaves some out. This repertoire shows 120,000 to 150,000 clones, roughly 90% found once; its top ten account for 5% to 6.5%. Material: peripheral blood, obtained 28 days after the second dose of the MenACWY control vaccine. These receptor sequences come from an adult who received the MenACWY meningococcal vaccine as a control. CDR3s include the opening cysteine and the closing phenylalanine or tryptophan. D genes are given only for firm matches. A clone size is listed for some rows: how often the clone was seen (once, few, many), or a class if it is expanded.

V	D	J	size	DNA	CDR3
TRBV3-1/TRBV3-2	.	TRBJ2-3	.	TGTGCCAGCAGCCTGAGTGGGTCCACAGATACGCAGTATTTT	CASSLSGSTDTQYF
TRBV2	TRBD2	TRBJ2-7	few	TGTGCCAGCAGCGGGACTAGCGGGAGGGGTTCCTACGAGCAGTACTTC	CASSGTSGRGSYEQYF
TRBV5-1	TRBD1	TRBJ1-4	.	TGCGCCAGCAGCTTCGGGACAGGGGCGGAAAAACTGTTTTTT	CASSFGTGAEKLFF
TRBV7-6	TRBD2	TRBJ2-2	.	TGTGCCAGCAGCTTAGCAAGCGGGGGGAGCACCGGGGAGCTGTTTTTT	CASSLASGGSTGELFF
TRBV11-3	.	TRBJ2-7	.	TGTGCCAGCAGCAATCCCAGAGGGAAATTCTACGAGCAGTACTTC	CASSNPRGKFYEQYF
TRBV6-1	.	TRBJ1-4	.	TGTGCCAGCAGTGAAGGATCCCAGTCTAATGAAAAACTGTTTTTT	CASSEGSQSNEKLFF
TRBV7-3	.	TRBJ1-6	.	TGTGCCAGCAGCCGGACGGGATATAATTCACCCCTCCACTTT	CASSRTGYNSPLHF
TRBV6-2/TRBV6-3	.	TRBJ1-1	.	TGTGCCAGCAGTTACTCGCCAGGGGCTCCCCCTGAAGCTTTCTTT	CASSYSPGAPPEAFF
TRBV7-3	TRBD2	TRBJ2-1	.	TGTGCCAGCATCCGGACTAGCGGGGGCTACAATGAGCAGTTCTTC	CASIRTSGGYNEQFF
TRBV27	.	TRBJ2-3	.	TGTGCCAGCAGTCGCCAACTCGTGCGCACAGATACGCAGTATTTT	CASSRQLVRTDTQYF
TRBV19	.	TRBJ1-2	.	TGTGCCAGTAGTATAATTGGAGACAGCAGAGACTATGGCTACACCTTC	CASSIIGDSRDYGYTF
TRBV2	TRBD1	TRBJ2-7	.	TGTGCCAGCAGTGCCCGGACAGGGGCATACGAGCAGTACTTC	CASSARTGAYEQYF
TRBV3-1/TRBV3-2	TRBD2	TRBJ2-3	.	TGTGCCAGCAGCCAAGAGGCTAGCGGGAGAGGTACGCAGTATTTT	CASSQEASGRGTQYF
TRBV6-2/TRBV6-3	.	TRBJ2-1	few	TGTGCCAGCAGTTACTATCAGTACAATGAGCAGTTCTTC	CASSYYQYNEQFF
TRBV7-9	.	TRBJ2-7	.	TGTGCCAGCAGCCCAAACCAGAACGACGAGCAGTACTTC	CASSPNQNDEQYF
TRBV3-1/TRBV3-2	.	TRBJ2-7	.	TGTGCCAGCAGCCAATCGACATACATCTCCTACGAGCAGTACTTC	CASSQSTYISYEQYF
TRBV6-5	.	TRBJ2-7	.	TGTGCCAGCAGGACCGGGACAAAGGGATCCGAGCAGTACTTC	CASRTGTKGSEQYF
TRBV4-1	.	TRBJ1-1	few	TGCGCCAGCAGGCTGGGTCAGGAGAACACTGAAGCTTTCTTT	CASRLGQENTEAFF
TRBV3-1/TRBV3-2	.	TRBJ2-3	.	TGTGCCAGCAGCCCTGGGATCACAGATACGCAGTATTTT	CASSPGITDTQYF
TRBV7-2	.	TRBJ1-4	.	TGTGCCAGCAGCTTAGGGCAGAATGAAAAACTGTTTTTT	CASSLGQNEKLFF
TRBV18	.	TRBJ2-6	.	TGTGCCAGCCAGGACGGTTTCTCTGGGGCCAACGTCCTGACTTTC	CASQDGFSGANVLTF
TRBV12-3/TRBV12-4	.	TRBJ2-7	once	TGTGCCAGCAGTTTAGGAAAGGCGCGCGAGCAGTACTTC	CASSLGKAREQYF
TRBV24-1	TRBD1	TRBJ1-4	.	TGTGCCACCAGTGACCGAGGGACAGGGGCTAAACTGTTTTTT	CATSDRGTGAKLFF
TRBV6-5	.	TRBJ2-7	.	TGTGCCAGCAGTTACTCGGCAGGGGGGCTCCACGAGCAGTACTTC	CASSYSAGGLHEQYF
TRBV18	TRBD2	TRBJ2-2	.	TGTGCCAGCTCACCAATTCCTAGCGGGAACACCGGGGAGCTGTTTTTT	CASSPIPSGNTGELFF
TRBV2	.	TRBJ2-2	.	TGTGCCAGCAGTGTTGGCGGGGAGCTGTTTTTT	CASSVGGELFF